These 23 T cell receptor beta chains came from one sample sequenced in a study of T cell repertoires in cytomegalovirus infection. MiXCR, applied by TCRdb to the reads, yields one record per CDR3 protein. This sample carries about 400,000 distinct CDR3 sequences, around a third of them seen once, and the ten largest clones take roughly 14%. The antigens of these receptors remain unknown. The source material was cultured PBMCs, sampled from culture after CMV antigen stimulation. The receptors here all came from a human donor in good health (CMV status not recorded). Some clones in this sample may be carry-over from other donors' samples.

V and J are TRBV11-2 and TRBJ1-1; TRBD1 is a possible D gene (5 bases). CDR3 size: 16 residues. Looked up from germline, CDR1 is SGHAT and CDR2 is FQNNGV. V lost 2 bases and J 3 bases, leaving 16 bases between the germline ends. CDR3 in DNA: TGTGCCAGCAGCTTAATACCGGGACGGAGGGACACTGAAGCTTTCTTT. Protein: CASSLIPGRRDTEAFF.

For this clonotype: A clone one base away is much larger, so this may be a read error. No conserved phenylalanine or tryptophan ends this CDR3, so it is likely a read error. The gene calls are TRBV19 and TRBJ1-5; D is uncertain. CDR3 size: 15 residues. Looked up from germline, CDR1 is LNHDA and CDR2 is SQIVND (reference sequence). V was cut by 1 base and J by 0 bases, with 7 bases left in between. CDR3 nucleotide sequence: TGTGCCAGTAGTATAGTGGGATCTAGCAATCAGCCCCAGCATTCT. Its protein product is CASSIVGSSNQPQHS.

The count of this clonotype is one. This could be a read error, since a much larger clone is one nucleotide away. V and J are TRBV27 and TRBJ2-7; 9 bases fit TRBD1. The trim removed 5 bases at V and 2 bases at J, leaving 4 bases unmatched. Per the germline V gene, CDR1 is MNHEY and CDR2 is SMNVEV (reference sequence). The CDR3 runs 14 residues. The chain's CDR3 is CASSPWTGAYEQYF. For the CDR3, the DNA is TGTGCCAGCAGTCCCTGGACAGGGGCCTACGAGCAGTACTTC.

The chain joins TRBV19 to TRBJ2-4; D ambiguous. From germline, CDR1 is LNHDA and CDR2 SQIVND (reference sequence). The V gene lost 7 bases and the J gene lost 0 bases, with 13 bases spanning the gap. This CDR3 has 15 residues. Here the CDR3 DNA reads TGTGCCAGTATCGACACAAAACTAGCCAAAAACATTCAGTACTTC. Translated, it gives CASIDTKLAKNIQYF.

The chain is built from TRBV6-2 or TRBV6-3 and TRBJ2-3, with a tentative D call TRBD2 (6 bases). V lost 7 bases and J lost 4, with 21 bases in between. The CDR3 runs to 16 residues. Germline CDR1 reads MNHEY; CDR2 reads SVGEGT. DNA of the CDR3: TGTGCCAGCACCCGCAAGGGGACTTCGCTGGCAGATACGCAGTATTTT. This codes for CASTRKGTSLADTQYF.

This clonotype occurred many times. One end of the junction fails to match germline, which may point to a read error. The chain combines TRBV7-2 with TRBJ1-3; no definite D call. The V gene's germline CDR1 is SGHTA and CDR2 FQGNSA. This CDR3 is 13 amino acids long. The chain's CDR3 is CASRRTPRNTMYF. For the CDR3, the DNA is TGTGCCAGCAGACGGACTCCACGAAACACCATGTATTTT.

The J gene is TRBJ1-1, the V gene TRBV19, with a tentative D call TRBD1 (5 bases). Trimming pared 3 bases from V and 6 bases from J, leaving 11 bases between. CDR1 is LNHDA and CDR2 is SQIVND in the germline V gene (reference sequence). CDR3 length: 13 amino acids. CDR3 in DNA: TGTGCCAGTAGTATTTTCAGGGCGGCTGAAGCTTTCTTT. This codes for CASSIFRAAEAFF.

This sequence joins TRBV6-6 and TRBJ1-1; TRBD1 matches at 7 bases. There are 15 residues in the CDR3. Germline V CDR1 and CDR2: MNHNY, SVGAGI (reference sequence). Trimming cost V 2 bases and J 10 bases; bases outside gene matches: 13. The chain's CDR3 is CASSYTGELYQRAFF. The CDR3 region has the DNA TGTGCCAGCAGTTACACAGGGGAGCTTTACCAGCGAGCTTTCTTT.

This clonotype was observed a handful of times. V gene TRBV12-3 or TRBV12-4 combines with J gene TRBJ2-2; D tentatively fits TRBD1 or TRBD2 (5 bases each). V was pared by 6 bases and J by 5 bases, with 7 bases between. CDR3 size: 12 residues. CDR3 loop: CASRWGTGELFF. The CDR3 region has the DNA TGTGCCAGCAGATGGGGGACCGGGGAGCTGTTTTTT.

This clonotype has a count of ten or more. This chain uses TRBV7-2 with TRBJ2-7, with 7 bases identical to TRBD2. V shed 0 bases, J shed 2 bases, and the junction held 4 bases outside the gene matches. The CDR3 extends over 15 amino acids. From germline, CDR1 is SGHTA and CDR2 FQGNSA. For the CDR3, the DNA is TGTGCCAGCAGCTTAGCGCTAGCGGATCCCTACGAGCAGTACTTC. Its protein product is CASSLALADPYEQYF.

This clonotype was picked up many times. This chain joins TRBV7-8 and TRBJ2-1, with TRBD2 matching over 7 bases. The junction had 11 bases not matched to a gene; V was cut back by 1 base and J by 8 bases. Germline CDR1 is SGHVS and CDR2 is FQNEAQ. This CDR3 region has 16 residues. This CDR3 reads CASSLVVGGPVDEQFF. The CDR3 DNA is TGTGCCAGCAGCTTAGTGGTGGGAGGGCCGGTGGATGAGCAGTTCTTC.

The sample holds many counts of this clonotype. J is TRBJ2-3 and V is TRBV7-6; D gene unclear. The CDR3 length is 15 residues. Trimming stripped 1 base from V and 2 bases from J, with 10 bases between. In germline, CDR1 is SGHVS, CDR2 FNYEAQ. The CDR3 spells CASSLVRSNTDTQYF. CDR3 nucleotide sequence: TGTGCCAGCAGCTTAGTGCGGTCAAACACAGATACGCAGTATTTT.

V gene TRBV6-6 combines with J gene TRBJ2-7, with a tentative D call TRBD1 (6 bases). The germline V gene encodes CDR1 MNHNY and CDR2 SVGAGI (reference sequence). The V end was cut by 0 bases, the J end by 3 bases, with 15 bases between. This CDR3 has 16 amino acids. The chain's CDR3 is CASSYSARDTGYEQYF. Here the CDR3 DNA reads TGTGCCAGCAGTTACTCAGCCCGGGACACTGGCTACGAGCAGTACTTC.

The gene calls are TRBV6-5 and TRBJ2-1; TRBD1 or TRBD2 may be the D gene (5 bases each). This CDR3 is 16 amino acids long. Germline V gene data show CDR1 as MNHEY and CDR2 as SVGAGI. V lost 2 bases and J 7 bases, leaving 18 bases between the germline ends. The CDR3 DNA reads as TGTGCCAGCAGTTACGGGGGAGTTGAGTCGGAGAATGAGCAGTTCTTC. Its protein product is CASSYGGVESENEQFF.

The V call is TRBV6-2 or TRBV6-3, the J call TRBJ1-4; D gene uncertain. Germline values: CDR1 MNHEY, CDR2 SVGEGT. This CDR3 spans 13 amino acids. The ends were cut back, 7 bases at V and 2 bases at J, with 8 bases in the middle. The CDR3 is CASIRSTNEKLFF. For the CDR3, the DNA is TGTGCCAGCATCAGGTCGACTAATGAAAAACTGTTTTTT.

CDR3 nucleotide sequence: TGCAGCGTTGAACTGGGGACAGCGACCTACGAGCAGTACTTC. It encodes CSVELGTATYEQYF. The chain has TRBV29-1 and TRBJ2-7, with 7 nucleotides matching TRBD1. The CDR3 is 14 amino acids. J was trimmed by 2 bases and V by 2 bases; bases with no gene match: 6. Germline CDR1 SQVTM, CDR2 ANQGSEA.

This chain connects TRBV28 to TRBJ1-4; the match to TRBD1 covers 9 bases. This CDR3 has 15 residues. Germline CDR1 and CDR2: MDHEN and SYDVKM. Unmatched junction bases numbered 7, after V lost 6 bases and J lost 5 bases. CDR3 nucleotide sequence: TGTGCCAGCAGGGGAGGACAGGGGAGAAATGAAAAACTGTTTTTT. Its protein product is CASRGGQGRNEKLFF.

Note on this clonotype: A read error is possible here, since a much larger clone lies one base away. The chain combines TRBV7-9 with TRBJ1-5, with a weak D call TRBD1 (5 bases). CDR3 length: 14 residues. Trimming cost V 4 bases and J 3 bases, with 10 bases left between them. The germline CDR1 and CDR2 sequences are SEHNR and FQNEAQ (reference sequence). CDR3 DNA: TGTGCCAGCAGCTCCCGACAGACCAATCAGCCCCAGCATTTT. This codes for CASSSRQTNQPQHF. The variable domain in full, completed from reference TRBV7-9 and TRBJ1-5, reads DTGVSQNPRHKITKRGQNVTFRCDPISEHNRLYWYRQTLGQGPEFLTYFQNEAQLEKSRLLSDRFSAERPKGSFSTLEIQRTEQGDSAMYLCASSSRQTNQPQHFGDGTRLSIL.

The CDR3: CASSSQGAQETQYF. The CDR3 bases are TGTGCCAGCAGCTCCCAGGGGGCTCAAGAGACCCAGTACTTC. J is TRBJ2-5 and V is TRBV7-2, with 8 positions matching TRBD1. The CDR3 is made up of 14 amino acids. Germline V gene lookup returns CDR1 SGHTA and CDR2 FQGNSA. With V trimmed by 4 bases and J by 2 bases, 3 bases remained unmatched.

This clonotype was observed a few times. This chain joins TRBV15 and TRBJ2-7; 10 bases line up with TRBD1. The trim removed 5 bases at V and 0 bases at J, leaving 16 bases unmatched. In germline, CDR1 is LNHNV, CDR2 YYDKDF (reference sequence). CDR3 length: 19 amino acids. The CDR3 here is CATSSRGQGRLRISYEQYV. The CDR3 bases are TGTGCCACCAGCTCAAGGGGACAGGGGAGACTGCGAATCTCCTACGAGCAGTACGTC.

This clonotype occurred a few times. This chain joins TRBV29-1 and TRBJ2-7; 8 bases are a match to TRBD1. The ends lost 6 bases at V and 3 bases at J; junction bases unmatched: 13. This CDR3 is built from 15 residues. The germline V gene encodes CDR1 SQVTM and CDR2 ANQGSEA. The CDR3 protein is CSVQRQTGENYEQYF. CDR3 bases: TGCAGCGTCCAAAGACAGACAGGGGAAAACTACGAGCAGTACTTC.

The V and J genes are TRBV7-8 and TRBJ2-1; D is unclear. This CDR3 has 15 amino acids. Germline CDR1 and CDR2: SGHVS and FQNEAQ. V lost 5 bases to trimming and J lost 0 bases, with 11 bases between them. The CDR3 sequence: CASSQLVSSYNEQFF. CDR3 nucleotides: TGTGCCAGCAGCCAATTGGTATCCTCCTACAATGAGCAGTTCTTC.

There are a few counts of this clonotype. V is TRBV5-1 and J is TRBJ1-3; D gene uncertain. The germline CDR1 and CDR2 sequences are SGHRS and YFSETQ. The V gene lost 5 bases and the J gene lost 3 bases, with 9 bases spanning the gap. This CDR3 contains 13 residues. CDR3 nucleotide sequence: TGCGCCAGCAGTGCGGGCTATGGAAACACCATATATTTT. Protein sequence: CASSAGYGNTIYF.